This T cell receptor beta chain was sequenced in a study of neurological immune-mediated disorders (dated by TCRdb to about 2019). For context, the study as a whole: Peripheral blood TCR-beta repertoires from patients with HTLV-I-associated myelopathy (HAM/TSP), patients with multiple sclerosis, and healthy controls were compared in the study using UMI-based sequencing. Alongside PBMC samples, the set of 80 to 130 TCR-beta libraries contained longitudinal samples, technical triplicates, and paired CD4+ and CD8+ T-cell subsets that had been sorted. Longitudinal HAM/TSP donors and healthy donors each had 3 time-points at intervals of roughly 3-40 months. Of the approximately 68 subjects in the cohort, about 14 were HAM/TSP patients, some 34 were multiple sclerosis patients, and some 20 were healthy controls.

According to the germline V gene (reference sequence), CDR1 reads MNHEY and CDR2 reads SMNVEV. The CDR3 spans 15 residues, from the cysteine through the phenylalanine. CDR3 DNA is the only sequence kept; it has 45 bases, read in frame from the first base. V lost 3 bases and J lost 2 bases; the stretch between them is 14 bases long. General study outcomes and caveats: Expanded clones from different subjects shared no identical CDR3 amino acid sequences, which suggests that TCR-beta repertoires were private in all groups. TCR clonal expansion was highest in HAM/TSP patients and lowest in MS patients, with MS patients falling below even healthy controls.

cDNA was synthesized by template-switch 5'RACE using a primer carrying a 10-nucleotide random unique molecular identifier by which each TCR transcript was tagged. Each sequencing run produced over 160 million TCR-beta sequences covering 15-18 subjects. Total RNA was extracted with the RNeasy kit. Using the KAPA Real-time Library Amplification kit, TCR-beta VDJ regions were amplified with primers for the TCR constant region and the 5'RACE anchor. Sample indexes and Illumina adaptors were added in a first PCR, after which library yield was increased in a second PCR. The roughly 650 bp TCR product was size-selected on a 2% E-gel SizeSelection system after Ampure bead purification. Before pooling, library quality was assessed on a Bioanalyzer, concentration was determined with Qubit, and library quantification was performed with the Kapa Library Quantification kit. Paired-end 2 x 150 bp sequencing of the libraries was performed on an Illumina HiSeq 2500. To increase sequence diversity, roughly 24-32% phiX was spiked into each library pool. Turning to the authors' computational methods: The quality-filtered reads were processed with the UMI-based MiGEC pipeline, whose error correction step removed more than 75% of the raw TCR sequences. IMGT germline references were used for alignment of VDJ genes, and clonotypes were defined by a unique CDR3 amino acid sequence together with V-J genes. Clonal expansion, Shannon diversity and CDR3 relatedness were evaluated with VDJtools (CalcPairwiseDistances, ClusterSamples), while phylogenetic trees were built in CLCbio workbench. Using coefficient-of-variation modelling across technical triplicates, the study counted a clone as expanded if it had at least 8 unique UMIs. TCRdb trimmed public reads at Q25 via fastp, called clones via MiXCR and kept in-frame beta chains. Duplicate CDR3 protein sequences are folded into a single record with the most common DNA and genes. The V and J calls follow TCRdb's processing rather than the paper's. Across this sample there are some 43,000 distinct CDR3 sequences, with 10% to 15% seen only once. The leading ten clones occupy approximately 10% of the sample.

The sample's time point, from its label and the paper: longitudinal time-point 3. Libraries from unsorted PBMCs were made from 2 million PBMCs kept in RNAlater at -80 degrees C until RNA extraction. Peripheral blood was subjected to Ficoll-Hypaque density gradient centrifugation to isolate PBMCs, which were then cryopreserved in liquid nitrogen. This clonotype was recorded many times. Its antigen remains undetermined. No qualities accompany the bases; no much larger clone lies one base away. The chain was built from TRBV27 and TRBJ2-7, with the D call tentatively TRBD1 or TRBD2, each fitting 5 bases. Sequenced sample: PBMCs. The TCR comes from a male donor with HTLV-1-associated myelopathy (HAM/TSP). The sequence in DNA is TGTGCCAGCAGTTTGGACTGGGGACCGACCTACGAGCAGTACTTC. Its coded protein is CASSLDWGPTYEQYF.